The next 25 T cell receptor beta chains were all read from a single sample in a study of cytomegalovirus exposure and HLA in healthy donors. The PCR used 60 Vbeta and 13 Jbeta primers. Produced via immunoSEQ multiplex PCR; TCRdb's table is partial and in-frame only. This sample has under 150,000 clones; 82% occur once, and the top ten carry 2% to 3%. Sequencing input: PBMCs. These receptors came from a male donor in good health and CMV-seronegative.

The chain recombines TRBV6-5 with TRBJ2-7; 10 bases are shared with TRBD1. J gave up 6 bases and V 4 bases, and 9 bases lay outside the gene matches. Germline lookup yields CDR1 MNHEY and CDR2 SVGAGI. The length of the CDR3 is 15 residues. CDR3 nucleotides: TGTGCCAGCAGTTCCCTGATGGACAGGGGGAGCGAGCAGTACTTC. It codes for CASSSLMDRGSEQYF.

The chain carries TRBV7-8 and TRBJ1-6; tentative D call: TRBD1 (5 bases). Deletions cut 5 bases from V and 0 bases from J, with 11 bases between. The germline CDR1 and CDR2 sequences are SGHVS and FQNEAQ. The CDR3 is 16 residues long. In nucleotides, the CDR3 is TGTGCCAGCAGCCACGACAGCATCTCCTATAATTCACCCCTCCACTTT. It specifies CASSHDSISYNSPLHF. Full variable domain (missing parts from reference TRBV7-8 and TRBJ1-6): GAGVSQSPRYKVAKRGQDVALRCDPISGHVSLFWYQQALGQGPEFLTYFQNEAQLDKSGLPSDRFFAERPEGSVSTLKIQRTQQEDSAVYLCASSHDSISYNSPLHFGNGTRLTVT.

Only one count was recorded for this clone. The chain has TRBV7-9 and TRBJ1-3, with D perhaps TRBD1 (6 bases). The V gene lost 4 bases and the J gene lost 6 bases, with 16 bases spanning the gap. Germline loops: CDR1 SEHNR, CDR2 FQNEAQ (reference sequence). The CDR3 is 15 residues long. The CDR3 loop reads CASSSEPGHLNTIYF. In DNA, the CDR3 is TGTGCCAGCAGCTCAGAACCGGGACATCTAAACACCATATATTTT.

The V gene is TRBV4-1, the J gene TRBJ2-7, with 9 positions matching TRBD1. V dropped 0 bases and J dropped 6; count of bases not matched to a gene: 3. The CDR3 sequence is 14 residues long. CDR1 and CDR2 from the germline V gene are MGHRA and YSYEKL. CDR3 amino acids: CASSQDWTGAEQYF. The DNA of the CDR3 is TGCGCCAGCAGCCAAGATTGGACAGGGGCCGAGCAGTACTTC.

The chain links TRBV28 to TRBJ1-2; unclear D gene. The CDR3 totals 12 residues. Germline lookup yields CDR1 MDHEN and CDR2 SYDVKM. V shed 6 bases and J shed 5 bases, with 10 bases lying between them. CDR3 nucleotides: TGTGCCAGCAGGGCAGGATCATATGGCTACACCTTC. Translation: CASRAGSYGYTF.

CDR3 coding DNA: TGTGCCAGCAGTGAGAACCGGGAGACCCAGTACTTC. The encoded protein is CASSENRETQYF. The chain links TRBV6-1 to TRBJ2-5; D uncertain. The CDR3 runs 12 residues. Germline loops: CDR1 MNHNS, CDR2 SASEGT. The V end was cut by 3 bases, the J end by 5 bases, with 7 bases between.

This chain uses TRBV6-5 with TRBJ2-7; weak D call: TRBD1 (7 bases). The CDR3 extends over 15 amino acids. Germline V gene sequence: CDR1 MNHEY, CDR2 SVGAGI. Trimming shortened V by 7 bases and J by 4 bases, and 20 bases separated the two germline ends. For the CDR3, the DNA is TGTGCCAGCACACTCCAGGAGGCAGGGGGGTACGAGCAGTACTTC. Protein product: CASTLQEAGGYEQYF.

The chain is built from TRBV27 and TRBJ1-4; TRBD1 might be the D (5 bases). The CDR3 has 12 amino acids. Looked up from germline, CDR1 is MNHEY and CDR2 is SMNVEV (reference sequence). Trimming took off 7 bases at V and 8 bases at J, with 11 bases between the two ends. This CDR3 reads CASTSAGEKLFF. The CDR3, as DNA: TGTGCCAGCACCTCCGCAGGGGAAAAACTGTTTTTT.

This clone showed up just a few times. The chain combines TRBV5-4 with TRBJ1-1; 7 bases match TRBD1. After removal of 7 bases from V and 3 bases from J, the junction contained 9 bases not matched to a gene. Germline CDR1 reads SGHNT; CDR2 reads YYREEE (reference sequence). This CDR3 spans 14 amino acids. The CDR3 loop reads CASYNRRGDTEAFF. CDR3 sequence (DNA): TGTGCCAGCTATAACCGCAGGGGGGACACTGAAGCTTTCTTT. Full variable domain (missing parts from reference TRBV5-4 and TRBJ1-1): ETGVTQSPTHLIKTRGQQVTLRCSSQSGHNTVSWYQQALGQGPQFIFQYYREEENGRGNFPPRFSGLQFPNYSSELNVNALELDDSALYLCASYNRRGDTEAFFGQGTRLTVV.

This chain joins TRBV4-1 and TRBJ2-7; 7 bases are a match to TRBD2. After removal of 4 bases from V and 3 bases from J, the junction contained 9 bases not matched to a gene. In germline, CDR1 is MGHRA, CDR2 YSYEKL. This CDR3 comprises 15 residues. DNA for the CDR3: TGCGCCAGCAGCCGCCTGAGCGGGGATTTCTACGAGCAGTACTTC. It codes for CASSRLSGDFYEQYF.

CDR3 sequence (DNA): TGTGCCAGCAGGACTAGCGGGAGGGGGGGGGATACGCAGTATTTT. Amino acid sequence: CASRTSGRGGDTQYF. This sequence joins TRBV6-5 and TRBJ2-3, with 14 bases that match TRBD2. The trim removed 6 bases at V and 6 bases at J, leaving 5 bases unmatched. This CDR3 has 15 residues. Germline V gene data show CDR1 as MNHEY and CDR2 as SVGAGI.

The rearrangement joins TRBV19 to TRBJ2-5; 7 bases are shared with TRBD1. The junction had 8 bases not matched to a gene; V was cut back by 8 bases and J by 2 bases. Germline V gene data show CDR1 as LNHDA and CDR2 as SQIVND (reference sequence). The CDR3 is made up of 14 amino acids. The DNA for the CDR3 is TGTGCCAGTGCATCGACAGGGCTACAAGAGACCCAGTACTTC. Its translation is CASASTGLQETQYF.

The CDR3 protein is CASSKTGTDDYEQYF. CDR3 in DNA: TGTGCCAGCAGCAAAACCGGGACAGACGACTACGAGCAGTACTTC. This chain uses TRBV28 with TRBJ2-7; 7 bases agree with TRBD1. CDR1 and CDR2 from the germline V gene are MDHEN and SYDVKM. The V and J ends lost 6 bases and 3 bases, in that order; junction bases with no gene match: 11. CDR3 length: 15 amino acids.

This clone has more than one count but fewer than ten. This chain connects TRBV18 to TRBJ2-2, with 11 bases identical to TRBD2. The CDR3 runs 16 residues. Germline V gene sequence: CDR1 KGHSH, CDR2 LQKENI. With 0 bases clipped from V and 6 bases from J, the junction kept 3 bases outside the gene matches. This CDR3 reads CASSPPASGRSGELFF. CDR3 coding DNA: TGTGCCAGCTCACCACCGGCTAGCGGGAGGTCCGGGGAGCTGTTTTTT.

The sample holds one count of this clone. The V gene is TRBV29-1, the J gene TRBJ1-1; D gene ambiguous. The CDR3 sequence is 12 residues long. The germline V gene has CDR1 SQVTM and CDR2 ANQGSEA. The germline V and J ends were trimmed by 4 bases and 2 bases, with 8 bases remaining between them. The CDR3, as DNA: TGCAGCGTTGCGGGATTAAACACTGAAGCTTTCTTT. Protein: CSVAGLNTEAFF. The complete variable domain, with remaining parts taken from reference TRBV29-1 and TRBJ1-1, reads SAVISQKPSRDICQRGTSLTIQCQVDSQVTMMFWYRQQPGQSLTLIATANQGSEATYESGFVIDKFPISRPNLTFSTLTVSNMSPEDSSIYLCSVAGLNTEAFFGQGTRLTVV.

The CDR3 DNA reads TGCGCCAGCAGCCAAGATTTCGGGACAGGATACTATGGCTACACCTTC. This translates into CASSQDFGTGYYGYTF. The chain recombines TRBV4-3 with TRBJ1-2; TRBD1 aligns across 8 bases. Germline CDR1 reads LGHNA; CDR2 reads YSLEER. V lost 0 bases to trimming and J lost 3 bases; unmatched junction nucleotides: 6. The CDR3 runs to 16 residues.

This clone came up a few times. The chain joins TRBV4-1 to TRBJ1-1, with D unresolved. CDR1 MGHRA and CDR2 YSYEKL come from the germline V gene. CDR3 size: 13 residues. V was trimmed by 4 bases and J by 4 bases, leaving 10 bases between them. DNA for the CDR3: TGCGCCAGCAGCCGAGGAGTTACCACTGAAGCTTTCTTT. This sequence encodes CASSRGVTTEAFF.

V and J are TRBV7-2 and TRBJ1-3; D not certain. The germline V gene has CDR1 SGHTA and CDR2 FQGNSA. This CDR3 spans 14 amino acids. The ends were cut back, 3 bases at V and 0 bases at J, with 6 bases in the middle. The CDR3 region is CASSFRVSGNTIYF. In nucleotides, the CDR3 is TGTGCCAGCAGCTTTCGGGTCTCTGGAAACACCATATATTTT.

The chain is built from TRBV28 and TRBJ2-1, with TRBD1 as a possible D gene (7 bases). The germline gives CDR1 MDHEN, CDR2 SYDVKM. The CDR3 length is 15 residues. The V and J ends lost 5 bases and 3 bases respectively, with 14 bases between them. CDR3 sequence reads: CASSTRQGGYNEQFF. The DNA for the CDR3 is TGTGCCAGCAGTACCCGACAGGGAGGCTACAATGAGCAGTTCTTC.

The J gene is TRBJ1-5, the V gene TRBV6-1; perhaps TRBD1 as D (5 bases). Germline CDR1 is MNHNS and CDR2 is SASEGT. This CDR3 is 13 amino acids long. V lost 2 bases and J lost 9, with 11 bases in between. CDR3 in DNA: TGTGCCAGCAGTGAAACAGGTACTTGGCCCCAGCATTTT. Protein product: CASSETGTWPQHF.

The chain recombines TRBV7-9 with TRBJ2-7; weak D call: TRBD2 (5 bases). V was shortened by 5 bases and J by 2 bases, with 10 bases between the two germline ends. The CDR3 is made up of 13 amino acids. Germline assignment: CDR1 SEHNR and CDR2 FQNEAQ (reference sequence). This CDR3 is CASSREKAYEQYF. The CDR3 bases are TGTGCCAGCAGCCGGGAAAAGGCCTACGAGCAGTACTTC.

The chain recombines TRBV18 with TRBJ2-2; 8 nucleotides match TRBD1. Per germline, CDR1 KGHSH and CDR2 LQKENI. V was clipped by 1 base and J by 6 bases; unmatched bases: 10. The CDR3 length is 17 residues. The CDR3 reads CASSPLGQDQYSGELFF. The CDR3 bases are TGTGCCAGCTCACCACTGGGACAGGACCAATATTCCGGGGAGCTGTTTTTT. Full variable domain (outside the CDR3, taken from reference TRBV18 and TRBJ2-2): NAGVMQNPRHLVRRRGQEARLRCSPMKGHSHVYWYRQLPEEGLKFMVYLQKENIIDESGMPKERFSAEFPKEGPSILRIQQVVRGDSAAYFCASSPLGQDQYSGELFFGEGSRLTVL.

This clone was detected only once. The chain has TRBV7-9 and TRBJ2-2; maybe TRBD1 (6 bases). Germline V gene data show CDR1 as SEHNR and CDR2 as FQNEAQ (reference sequence). This CDR3 is built from 16 residues. V was clipped by 5 bases and J by 6 bases, with 19 bases between them. The CDR3 nucleotides read TGTGCCAGCAGCGGCGACGATCCAGGGGCGCCCGGGGAGCTGTTTTTT. Protein product: CASSGDDPGAPGELFF.

This clone was seen once. The chain employs TRBV6-6 and TRBJ2-5; 9 positions agree with TRBD1. Per the germline V gene, CDR1 is MNHNY and CDR2 is SVGAGI (reference sequence). This CDR3 is 15 amino acids long. Losses at the gene ends were 1 base for V and 7 bases for J; bases not matched to a gene: 7. The CDR3 region is CASSYYDQGQGTQYF. In DNA form, the CDR3 reads TGTGCCAGCAGTTACTACGATCAGGGACAGGGGACCCAGTACTTC.

This rearrangement joins TRBV23-1 to TRBJ1-1; D is ambiguous. TRBV23-1 is annotated as an ORF whose role is uncertain. The length of the CDR3 is 11 residues. V shed 6 bases and J shed 4 bases, with 6 bases lying between them. In DNA form, the CDR3 reads TGCGCCAGCAGCTTCAGCACTGAAGCTTTCTTT. This translates into CASSFSTEAFF.